A single sample gave rise to the 20 T cell receptor beta chains below, sequenced in a study of shared clonotypes between healthy human individuals. Profiled with immunoSEQ multiplex PCR; TCRdb holds only in-frame clones, not every one. Found here are about 2.4 million clones, 93% of them singletons; the top ten hold roughly 0.39%. Sequenced input: naive CD4+ T cells from PBMCs. Subset denoted: CD45RA+ positively selected. The receptors were sampled from a man younger than 30 in good health. Some clones in this sample may be carry-over from other donors' samples.

A word on this clone: At the DNA level, this CDR3 is encoded by other sequences in the same sample as well. This rearrangement joins TRBV5-1 to TRBJ2-7; D is ambiguous. The V end was cut by 4 bases, the J end by 1 base, with 12 bases between. The CDR3 contains 14 residues. Germline CDR1 is SGHRS and CDR2 is YFSETQ. The CDR3 bases are TGCGCCAGCAGCCCTCGGACGGATTCCTACGAGCAGTACTTC. Protein: CASSPRTDSYEQYF.

V is TRBV10-1 and J is TRBJ1-2, with D perhaps TRBD1 (6 bases). The V gene's germline CDR1 is WNHNN and CDR2 SYGVQD (reference sequence). V was shortened by 3 bases and J by 5 bases, with 10 bases between the two germline ends. The CDR3 contains 13 residues. CDR3 amino acids: CASSESRGYGYTF. The CDR3 DNA reads TGCGCCAGCAGTGAAAGCAGGGGTTATGGCTACACCTTC.

This clone was picked up a small number of times. The chain carries TRBV5-5 and TRBJ1-5, with D tentatively TRBD1 (5 bases). Trimming pared 1 base from V and 6 bases from J, leaving 17 bases between. Germline V gene data show CDR1 as SGHKS and CDR2 as YYEKEE (reference sequence). The length of the CDR3 is 16 residues. In DNA form, the CDR3 reads TGTGCCAGCAGCTTGTTGTCCGGGACGGACGGTCAGCCCCAGCATTTT. This sequence encodes CASSLLSGTDGQPQHF.

The table lists this clone with a count of one. Other DNA sequences from this sample encode an identical CDR3 as well. This rearrangement joins TRBV28 to TRBJ2-1, with D unresolved. Germline assignment: CDR1 MDHEN and CDR2 SYDVKM. The CDR3 extends over 12 amino acids. V was clipped by 2 bases and J by 7 bases, with 6 bases between them. The CDR3 here is CASSLLSNEQFF. For the CDR3, the DNA is TGTGCCAGCAGTTTACTTTCAAATGAGCAGTTCTTC.

In regard to this clone: The same CDR3 can be traced to other DNA sequences in this sample. This rearrangement joins TRBV9 to TRBJ2-2; D is unresolved. This CDR3 is 15 amino acids long. Germline CDR1 reads SGDLS; CDR2 reads YYNGEE. V was shortened by 4 bases and J by 0 bases, with 10 bases between the two germline ends. In DNA, the CDR3 is TGTGCCAGCAGCCCAAGGGCCTCGAACACCGGGGAGCTGTTTTTT. Translated: CASSPRASNTGELFF. Full variable domain (rest looked up from reference TRBV9 and TRBJ2-2): DSGVTQTPKHLITATGQRVTLRCSPRSGDLSVYWYQQSLDQGLQFLIQYYNGEERAKGNILERFSAQQFPDLHSELNLSSLELGDSALYFCASSPRASNTGELFFGEGSRLTVL.

The genes are TRBV28 and TRBJ1-2, with D maybe TRBD1 (5 bases). CDR3 length: 14 amino acids. V lost 3 bases, J lost 5 bases, and 13 bases lay in between. Germline values: CDR1 MDHEN, CDR2 SYDVKM. CDR3 DNA: TGTGCCAGCAGTTTGGGGACGGCGCAGTATGGCTACACCTTC. Translation gives CASSLGTAQYGYTF.

This clone was recorded only once. V gene TRBV5-1 combines with J gene TRBJ2-7; D call uncertain. Looked up from germline, CDR1 is SGHRS and CDR2 is YFSETQ. The CDR3 spans 21 residues. The V end lost 0 bases, the J end lost 4 bases, and 32 bases lay between the germline ends. CDR3 coding DNA: TGCGCCAGCAGCTTGGTTGGCGCACAAGAACACCCCCTAGTTGGTTCGTACGAGCAGTACTTC. Amino acids: CASSLVGAQEHPLVGSYEQYF.

The V call is TRBV4-3, the J call TRBJ2-3; D is ambiguous. In germline, CDR1 is LGHNA, CDR2 YSLEER. Trimming cost V 0 bases and J 4 bases, with 5 bases left between them. The CDR3 contains 13 residues. The CDR3 bases are TGCGCCAGCAGCCAAGAGGCCCCAGATACGCAGTATTTT. Its protein is CASSQEAPDTQYF.

This chain links TRBV4-3 with TRBJ2-1; no clear D gene. The CDR3 runs 12 residues. Germline assignment: CDR1 LGHNA and CDR2 YSLEER. The ends were cut back, 4 bases at V and 3 bases at J, with 4 bases in the middle. The CDR3 loop is CASSPGYNEQFF. The CDR3, as DNA: TGCGCCAGCAGCCCCGGCTACAATGAGCAGTTCTTC.

The rearrangement links TRBV2 to TRBJ1-5; TRBD1 matches 7 bases. CDR1 is SNHLY and CDR2 is FYNNEI in the germline V gene. Trimming at V came to 8 bases and at J to 0 bases, leaving 4 bases not matched to a gene. The CDR3 totals 14 residues. In DNA, the CDR3 is TGTGCCAGCCAGGGACAGATTAGCAATCAGCCCCAGCATTTT. This encodes CASQGQISNQPQHF.

The J gene is TRBJ2-7, the V gene TRBV2; 7 positions match TRBD2. J gave up 13 bases and V 3 bases, and 12 bases lay outside the gene matches. From germline, CDR1 is SNHLY and CDR2 FYNNEI. The CDR3 is made up of 13 amino acids. As DNA, the CDR3 is TGTGCCAGCAGTGAGGCGGGAGCTCCTACGCCCTACTTC. Its protein is CASSEAGAPTPYF.

V gene TRBV28 combines with J gene TRBJ2-7; D gene ambiguous. V was pared by 2 bases and J by 0 bases, with 11 bases between. The CDR3 runs to 15 residues. Germline V gene lookup returns CDR1 MDHEN and CDR2 SYDVKM. The CDR3 nucleotides read TGTGCCAGCAGTTTACCGGCTAAGAGCTCCTACGAGCAGTACTTC. Its translation: CASSLPAKSSYEQYF.

This clone was recorded only once. The chain has TRBV28 and TRBJ1-1; D is ambiguous. The CDR3 totals 13 residues. The V gene's germline CDR1 is MDHEN and CDR2 SYDVKM. The V gene lost 6 bases and the J gene lost 5 bases, with 13 bases spanning the gap. The CDR3 loop reads CASRDPGGTEAFF. The CDR3 nucleotides read TGTGCCAGCAGGGATCCCGGTGGGACTGAAGCTTTCTTT.

V is TRBV6-6 and J is TRBJ1-2; maybe TRBD1 (6 bases). The CDR3 has 16 residues. Germline V gene data show CDR1 as MNHNY and CDR2 as SVGAGI (reference sequence). V shed 0 bases and J shed 5 bases, with 16 bases lying between them. The CDR3 DNA is TGTGCCAGCAGTTACTCACCCCCCAGGGGTTGGTATGGCTACACCTTC. It yields the protein CASSYSPPRGWYGYTF.

V and J are TRBV4-3 and TRBJ2-7; TRBD1 aligns across 8 bases. The germline gives CDR1 LGHNA, CDR2 YSLEER. Trimming at V came to 4 bases and at J to 4 bases, leaving 3 bases not matched to a gene. The CDR3 is 13 residues long. Here the CDR3 reads CASSRNRGYEQYF. The CDR3 nucleotides read TGCGCCAGCAGCCGGAACAGGGGGTACGAGCAGTACTTC.

The V and J genes are TRBV6-1 and TRBJ2-2; no clear D gene. The CDR3 is 11 amino acids. Trimming left V 2 bases short and J 8 bases short, with 3 bases between. In germline, CDR1 is MNHNS, CDR2 SASEGT. CDR3 sequence reads: CASSELGELFF. CDR3 DNA sequence: TGTGCCAGCAGTGAATTGGGGGAGCTGTTTTTT.

This rearrangement joins TRBV7-3 to TRBJ2-5; TRBD2 aligns across 10 bases. The CDR3 runs 15 residues. Looked up from germline, CDR1 is SGHTA and CDR2 is FQGTGA. V was pared by 1 base and J by 3 bases, with 2 bases of the junction left unmatched. The CDR3 reads CASSLMGTSEETQYF. CDR3 bases: TGTGCCAGCAGCTTAATGGGGACTAGCGAAGAGACCCAGTACTTC.

This chain connects TRBV10-3 to TRBJ1-1; 10 bases align to TRBD1. Germline CDR1 and CDR2: ENHRY and SYGVKD. The J segment lost 4 bases and the V segment lost 8 bases, leaving 7 bases of the junction unmatched. The CDR3 has 14 amino acids. CDR3 residues: CAISNRDRGTEAFF. The DNA of the CDR3 is TGTGCCATCTCCAACCGGGACAGGGGCACTGAAGCTTTCTTT.

The V gene is TRBV9, the J gene TRBJ2-3, with 10 bases fitting TRBD2. Germline V lookup: CDR1 SGDLS, CDR2 YYNGEE. After removal of 3 bases from V and 4 bases from J, the junction contained 11 bases not matched to a gene. The CDR3 sequence is 17 residues long. Here the CDR3 DNA reads TGTGCCAGCAGCGCCCCAAAAGGAGCGGGAGGGCCAGATACGCAGTATTTT. It encodes CASSAPKGAGGPDTQYF. The full variable domain, rest sourced from reference TRBV9 and TRBJ2-3, is DSGVTQTPKHLITATGQRVTLRCSPRSGDLSVYWYQQSLDQGLQFLIQYYNGEERAKGNILERFSAQQFPDLHSELNLSSLELGDSALYFCASSAPKGAGGPDTQYFGPGTRLTVL.

The chain has TRBV30 and TRBJ2-1; D might be TRBD2 (5 bases). CDR3 length equals 15 residues. Trimming cost V 2 bases and J 9 bases, with 20 bases left between them. The germline V gene encodes CDR1 GTSNPN and CDR2 SVGIG (reference sequence). CDR3 DNA: TGTGCCTGGAGTCCCGGGAAGGGAATGGGTAGTGAGCAGTTCTTC. This encodes CAWSPGKGMGSEQFF. The variable domain in full, with the rest retrieved from reference TRBV30 and TRBJ2-1, is SQTIHQWPATLVQPVGSPLSLECTVEGTSNPNLYWYRQAAGRGLQLLFYSVGIGQISSEVPQNLSASRPQDRQFILSSKKLLLSDSGFYLCAWSPGKGMGSEQFFGPGTRLTVL.